The TCR beta chain described here comes from a study of blood T cell repertoires in COVID-19. Per the authors' pipeline: Counts of nucleated cells, estimated from reference gene primer amplification, were obtained. Libraries were prepared by immunoSEQ multiplex PCR; TCRdb keeps only in-frame clonotypes and omits some of them. That table is the source of V, J and clone size, and D and trimming were worked out from the DNA. Of fewer than 300,000 clones detected, 85% to 90% appear once; the ten largest clones hold around 10%. On this clone itself: Germline and junction disagree at one end, which may indicate a read error.

This CDR3 has 17 amino acids. Looked up from germline, CDR1 is SGHVS and CDR2 is FQNEAQ. Seattle's enrolled individuals joined amid active infection and were then monitored longitudinally. Sequences were obtained from peripheral blood. The chain joins TRBV7-8 to TRBJ2-7; TRBD2 matches 12 bases. The sequence was collected from a middle-aged man with COVID-19, enrolled during active disease. The CDR3 sequence is CASSPGTSGRLPYGQYF. In DNA, the CDR3 is TGTGCCAGCAGCCCGGGGACTAGCGGGCGTTTGCCCTACGGGCAGTACTTC. The entire variable domain, with the rest obtained from reference TRBV7-8 and TRBJ2-7, is as follows: GAGVSQSPRYKVAKRGQDVALRCDPISGHVSLFWYQQALGQGPEFLTYFQNEAQLDKSGLPSDRFFAERPEGSVSTLKIQRTQQEDSAVYLCASSPGTSGRLPYGQYFGPGTRLTVT.